This T cell receptor beta chain was identified during a study of CD8 T cells in Susac syndrome. About 0.5 to 1 ug RNA was reverse transcribed with random hexamers. TCR beta CDR3 was amplified by immunoSEQ covering 54 Vbeta and 13 Jbeta. MiXCR, applied by TCRdb to the immunoSEQ multiplex PCR reads, yields one record per CDR3 protein. This sample has some 57,000 distinct CDR3 sequences, with roughly nine tenths found just once. Sequencing targeted TCR beta in T cells from blood (CD8+ and CD4+). Bulk CD8+ and CD4+ cells came from magnetic negative isolation; CD8+ TEMRA by FACS. CDR3 length equals 16 residues. Germline V CDR1 and CDR2: SEHNR, FQNEAQ (reference sequence). V lost 2 bases and J lost 5, with 16 bases in between.

This TCR was recovered from a human donor in good health. The chain joins TRBV7-9 to TRBJ1-5, with a weak D call TRBD1 (6 bases). Sequences were obtained from CD8+ T cells from PBMCs. CDR3 nucleotide sequence: TGTGCCAGCAGCTTACAAGACGGGGAGGGGGATCAGCCCCAGCATTTT. It is translated as CASSLQDGEGDQPQHF.